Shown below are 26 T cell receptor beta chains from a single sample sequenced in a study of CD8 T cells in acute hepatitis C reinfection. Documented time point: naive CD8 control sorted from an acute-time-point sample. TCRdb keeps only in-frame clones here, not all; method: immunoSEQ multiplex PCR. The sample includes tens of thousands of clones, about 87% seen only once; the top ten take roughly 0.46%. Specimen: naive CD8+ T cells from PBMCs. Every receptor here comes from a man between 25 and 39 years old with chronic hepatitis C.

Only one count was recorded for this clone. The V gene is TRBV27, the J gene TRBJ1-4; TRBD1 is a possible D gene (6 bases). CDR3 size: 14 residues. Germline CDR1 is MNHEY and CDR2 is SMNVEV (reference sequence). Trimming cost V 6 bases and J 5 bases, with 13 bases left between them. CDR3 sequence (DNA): TGTGCCAGCAGCCAAACAGGGCTCAATGAAAAACTGTTTTTT. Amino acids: CASSQTGLNEKLFF.

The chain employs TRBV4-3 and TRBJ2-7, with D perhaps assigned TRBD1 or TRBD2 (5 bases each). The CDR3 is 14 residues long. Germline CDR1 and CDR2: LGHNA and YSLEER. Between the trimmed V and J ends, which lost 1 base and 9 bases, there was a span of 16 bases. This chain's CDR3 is CASSQVLREMRQYF. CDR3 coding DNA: TGCGCCAGCAGCCAAGTGCTCAGGGAGATGCGGCAGTACTTC.

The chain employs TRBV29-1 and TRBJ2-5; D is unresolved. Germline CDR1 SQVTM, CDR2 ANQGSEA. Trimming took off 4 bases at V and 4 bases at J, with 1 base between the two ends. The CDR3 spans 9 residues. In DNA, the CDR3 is TGCAGCGTTGGAGAGACCCAGTACTTC. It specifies CSVGETQYF.

In nucleotides, the CDR3 is TGTGCCAGCAGCGTGTATTTGGCTGGTGACGAGCAGTACTTC. It codes for CASSVYLAGDEQYF. The V and J genes are TRBV9 and TRBJ2-7; the D is unclear. V lost 2 bases, J lost 5 bases, and 14 bases lay in between. In germline, CDR1 is SGDLS, CDR2 YYNGEE. There are 14 residues in the CDR3.

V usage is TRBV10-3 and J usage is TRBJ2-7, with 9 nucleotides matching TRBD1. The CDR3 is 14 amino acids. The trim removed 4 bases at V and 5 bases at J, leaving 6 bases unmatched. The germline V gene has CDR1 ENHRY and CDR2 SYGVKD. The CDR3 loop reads CAISGTGDPDEQYF. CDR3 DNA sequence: TGTGCCATCAGTGGGACAGGGGATCCGGACGAGCAGTACTTC.

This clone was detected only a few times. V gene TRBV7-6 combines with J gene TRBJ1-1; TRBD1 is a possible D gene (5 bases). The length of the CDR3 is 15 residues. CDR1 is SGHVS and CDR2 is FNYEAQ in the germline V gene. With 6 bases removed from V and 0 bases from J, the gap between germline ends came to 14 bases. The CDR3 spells CASRLDSLMNTEAFF. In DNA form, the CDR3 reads TGTGCCAGCAGACTCGACAGCCTCATGAACACTGAAGCTTTCTTT.

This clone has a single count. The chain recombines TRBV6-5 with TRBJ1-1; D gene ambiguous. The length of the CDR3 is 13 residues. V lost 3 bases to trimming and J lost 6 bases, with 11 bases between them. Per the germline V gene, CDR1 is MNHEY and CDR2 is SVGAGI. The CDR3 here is CASSYMPLAEAFF. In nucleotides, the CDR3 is TGTGCCAGCAGTTATATGCCGCTCGCTGAAGCTTTCTTT.

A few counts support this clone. CDR3 nucleotides: TGTGCCAGCAGTTCAGGGGTCGGTCAGCCCCAGCATTTT. Its translation: CASSSGVGQPQHF. This chain uses TRBV27 with TRBJ1-5; a possible D gene is TRBD1 (6 bases). CDR3 size: 13 residues. Trimming shortened V by 4 bases and J by 6 bases, and 10 bases separated the two germline ends. Germline V gene sequence: CDR1 MNHEY, CDR2 SMNVEV (reference sequence).

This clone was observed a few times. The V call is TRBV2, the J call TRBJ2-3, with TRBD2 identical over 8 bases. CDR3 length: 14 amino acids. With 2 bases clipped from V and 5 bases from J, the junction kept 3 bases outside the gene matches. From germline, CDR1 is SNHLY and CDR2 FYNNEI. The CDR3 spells CASSESGGGDTQYF. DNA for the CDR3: TGTGCCAGCAGTGAATCCGGGGGGGGAGATACGCAGTATTTT.

In DNA, the CDR3 is TGTGCCAGCCTCACGGGGGGCGCCTACAATGAGCAGTTCTTC. This sequence encodes CASLTGGAYNEQFF. The chain combines TRBV7-9 with TRBJ2-1, with TRBD2 as a possible D gene (7 bases). The CDR3 contains 14 residues. Germline assignment: CDR1 SEHNR and CDR2 FQNEAQ (reference sequence). Trimming stripped 8 bases from V and 2 bases from J, with 13 bases between.

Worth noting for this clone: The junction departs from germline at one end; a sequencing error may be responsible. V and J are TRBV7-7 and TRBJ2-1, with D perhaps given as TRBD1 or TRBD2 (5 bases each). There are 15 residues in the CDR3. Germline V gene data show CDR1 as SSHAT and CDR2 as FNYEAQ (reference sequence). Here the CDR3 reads CASSFGTEAYNEQFF. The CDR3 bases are TGTGCTAGCAGCTTCGGGACCGAGGCCTACAATGAGCAGTTCTTC.

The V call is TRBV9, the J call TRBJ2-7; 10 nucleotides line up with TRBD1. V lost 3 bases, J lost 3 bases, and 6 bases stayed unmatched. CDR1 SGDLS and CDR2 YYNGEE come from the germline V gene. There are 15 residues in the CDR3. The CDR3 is CASSAGTGENYEQYF. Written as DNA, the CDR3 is TGTGCCAGCAGCGCAGGGACAGGGGAGAACTACGAGCAGTACTTC.

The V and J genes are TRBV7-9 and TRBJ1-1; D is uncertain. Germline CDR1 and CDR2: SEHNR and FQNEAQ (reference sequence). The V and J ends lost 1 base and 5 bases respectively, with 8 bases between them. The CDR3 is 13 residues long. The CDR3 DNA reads TGTGCCAGCAGCTTAGGAGACTTGACTGAAGCTTTCTTT. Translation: CASSLGDLTEAFF.

The CDR3 reads CASSFGASYEQYF. CDR3 bases: TGTGCCAGCAGCTTCGGGGCTTCCTACGAGCAGTACTTC. The V gene is TRBV5-6, the J gene TRBJ2-7; D possibly matches TRBD1 or TRBD2 (5 bases each). Deletions cut 2 bases from V and 1 base from J, with 7 bases between. CDR3 size: 13 residues. The germline gives CDR1 SGHDT, CDR2 YYEEEE.

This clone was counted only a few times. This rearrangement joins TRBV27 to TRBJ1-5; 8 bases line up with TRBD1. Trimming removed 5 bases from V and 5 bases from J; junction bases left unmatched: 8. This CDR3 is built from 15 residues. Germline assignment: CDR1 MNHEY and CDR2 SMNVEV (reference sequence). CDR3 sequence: CASSTAGGIDQPQHF. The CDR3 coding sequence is TGTGCCAGCAGTACGGCAGGGGGCATCGATCAGCCCCAGCATTTT.

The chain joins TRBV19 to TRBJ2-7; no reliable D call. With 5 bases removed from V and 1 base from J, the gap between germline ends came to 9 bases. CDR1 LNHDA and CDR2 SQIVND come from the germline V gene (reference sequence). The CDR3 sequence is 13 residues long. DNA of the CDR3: TGTGCCAGTAGTGAGGCAGGATCCTACGAGCAGTACTTC. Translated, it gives CASSEAGSYEQYF.

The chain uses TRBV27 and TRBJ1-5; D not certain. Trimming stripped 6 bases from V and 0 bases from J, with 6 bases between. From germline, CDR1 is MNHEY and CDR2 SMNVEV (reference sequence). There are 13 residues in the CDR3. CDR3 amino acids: CASRLYSNQPQHF. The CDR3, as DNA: TGTGCCAGCAGACTTTATAGCAATCAGCCCCAGCATTTT.

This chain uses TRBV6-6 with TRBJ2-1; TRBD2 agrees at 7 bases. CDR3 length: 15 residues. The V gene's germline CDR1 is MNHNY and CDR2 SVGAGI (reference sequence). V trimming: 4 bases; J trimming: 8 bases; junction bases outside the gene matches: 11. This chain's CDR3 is CASSSHISTSDEQFF. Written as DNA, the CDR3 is TGTGCCAGCAGTTCCCACATCTCAACTAGCGATGAGCAGTTCTTC.

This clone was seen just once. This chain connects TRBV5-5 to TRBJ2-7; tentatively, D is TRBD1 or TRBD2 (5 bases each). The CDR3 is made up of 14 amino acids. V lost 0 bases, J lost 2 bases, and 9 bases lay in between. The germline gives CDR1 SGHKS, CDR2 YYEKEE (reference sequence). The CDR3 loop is CASSLGDGTYEQYF. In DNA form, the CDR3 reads TGTGCCAGCAGCTTGGGGGACGGTACCTACGAGCAGTACTTC.

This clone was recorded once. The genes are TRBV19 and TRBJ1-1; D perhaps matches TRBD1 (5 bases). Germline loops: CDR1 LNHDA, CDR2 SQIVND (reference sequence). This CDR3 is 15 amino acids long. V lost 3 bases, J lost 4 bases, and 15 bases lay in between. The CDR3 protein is CASSIVAGTVTEAFF. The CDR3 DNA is TGTGCCAGTAGTATCGTGGCAGGGACGGTCACTGAAGCTTTCTTT.

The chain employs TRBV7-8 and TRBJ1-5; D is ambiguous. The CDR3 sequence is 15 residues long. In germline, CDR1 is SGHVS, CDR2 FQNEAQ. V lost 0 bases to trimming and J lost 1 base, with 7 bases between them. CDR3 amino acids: CASSLAPGSNQPQHF. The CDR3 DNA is TGTGCCAGCAGCTTAGCCCCGGGAAGCAATCAGCCCCAGCATTTT. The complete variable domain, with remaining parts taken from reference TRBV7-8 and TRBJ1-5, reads GAGVSQSPRYKVAKRGQDVALRCDPISGHVSLFWYQQALGQGPEFLTYFQNEAQLDKSGLPSDRFFAERPEGSVSTLKIQRTQQEDSAVYLCASSLAPGSNQPQHFGDGTRLSIL.

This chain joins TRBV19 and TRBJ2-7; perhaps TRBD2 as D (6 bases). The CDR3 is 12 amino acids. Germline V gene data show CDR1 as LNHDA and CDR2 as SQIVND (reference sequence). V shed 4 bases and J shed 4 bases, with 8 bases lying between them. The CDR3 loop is CASSTGRYEQYF. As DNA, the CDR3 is TGTGCCAGTAGTACGGGGAGGTACGAGCAGTACTTC.

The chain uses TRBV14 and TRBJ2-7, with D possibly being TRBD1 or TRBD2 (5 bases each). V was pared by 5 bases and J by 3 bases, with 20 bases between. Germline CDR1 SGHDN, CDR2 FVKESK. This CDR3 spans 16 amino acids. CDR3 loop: CASSWIKPGPSYEQYF. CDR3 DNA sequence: TGTGCCAGCAGCTGGATCAAACCGGGACCAAGCTACGAGCAGTACTTC.

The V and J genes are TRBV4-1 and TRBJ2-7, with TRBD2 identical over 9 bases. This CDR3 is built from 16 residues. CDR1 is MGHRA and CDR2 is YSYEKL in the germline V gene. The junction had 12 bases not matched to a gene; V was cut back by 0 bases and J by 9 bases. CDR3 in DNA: TGCGCCAGCAGCCAAGATCCCGGGGGCGGGAGGGCGACGCAGTACTTC. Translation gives CASSQDPGGGRATQYF.

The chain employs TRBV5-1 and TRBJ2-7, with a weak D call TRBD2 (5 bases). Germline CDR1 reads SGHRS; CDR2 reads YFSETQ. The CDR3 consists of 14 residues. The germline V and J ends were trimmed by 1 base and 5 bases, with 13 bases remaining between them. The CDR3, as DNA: TGCGCCAGCAGCTTGAGTTGGGCCGGGGACGAGCAGTACTTC. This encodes CASSLSWAGDEQYF.

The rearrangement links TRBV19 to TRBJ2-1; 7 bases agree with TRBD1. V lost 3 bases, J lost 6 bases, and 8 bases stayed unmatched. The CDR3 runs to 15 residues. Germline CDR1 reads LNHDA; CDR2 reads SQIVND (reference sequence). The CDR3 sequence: CASSIFGDSRNEQFF. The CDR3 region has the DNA TGTGCCAGTAGTATCTTCGGGGACAGCCGCAATGAGCAGTTCTTC.